The next 8 T cell receptor beta chains were all read from a single sample in a study of OX40 agonist ivuxolimab in advanced cancers. This table comes from immunoSEQ multiplex PCR, and its TCRdb copy is limited to in-frame clones, with some not included. The data show 100,000 or so clones, approximately 86% seen once. The starting material was CD4+ or CD8+ T cells sorted from blood, obtained in a trial of the OX40 agonist ivuxolimab. The receptors were gathered from an adult with an advanced solid tumor such as melanoma, head and neck, liver or kidney cancer.

The gene calls are TRBV28 and TRBJ2-2; possibly TRBD2 for D (5 bases). V shed 4 bases and J shed 5 bases, with 20 bases lying between them. The length of the CDR3 is 17 residues. The germline gives CDR1 MDHEN, CDR2 SYDVKM. The CDR3 DNA is TGTGCCAGCAGTTCACCGCCGAGGAGGTATGGGACCGGGGAGCTGTTTTTT. As protein: CASSSPPRRYGTGELFF.

The V call is TRBV6-6, the J call TRBJ1-5; D unresolved. The CDR3 contains 14 residues. Per the germline V gene, CDR1 is MNHNY and CDR2 is SVGAGI (reference sequence). Between the trimmed V and J ends, which lost 8 bases and 3 bases, there was a span of 14 bases. CDR3 coding DNA: TGTGCCAGCGAATCGCGGCAGAACAATCAGCCCCAGCATTTT. Its protein product is CASESRQNNQPQHF.

The V call is TRBV11-2, the J call TRBJ1-5, with D possibly TRBD1 on 5 matching bases. Germline CDR1 reads SGHAT; CDR2 reads FQNNGV. The CDR3 sequence is 14 residues long. Trimming pared 7 bases from V and 4 bases from J, leaving 14 bases between. Written as DNA, the CDR3 is TGTGCCAGCACCAGGTGGTGGGGGAATCAGCCCCAGCATTTT. As protein: CASTRWWGNQPQHF. The whole variable domain, remainder taken from reference TRBV11-2 and TRBJ1-5, is EAGVAQSPRYKIIEKRQSVAFWCNPISGHATLYWYQQILGQGPKLLIQFQNNGVVDDSQLPKDRFSAERLKGVDSTLKIQPAKLEDSAVYLCASTRWWGNQPQHFGDGTRLSIL.

This clone was found once. The chain combines TRBV7-9 with TRBJ2-7; either TRBD1 or TRBD2 may supply D (6 bases each). In germline, CDR1 is SEHNR, CDR2 FQNEAQ (reference sequence). There are 15 residues in the CDR3. V was pared by 1 base and J by 0 bases, with 10 bases between. CDR3 in DNA: TGTGCCAGCAGCTTAGGCGGGGACACCTCCTACGAGCAGTACTTC. It encodes CASSLGGDTSYEQYF.

This chain links TRBV28 with TRBJ1-2; D call uncertain. The CDR3 sequence is 14 residues long. Germline loops: CDR1 MDHEN, CDR2 SYDVKM. Trimming took 3 bases from V and 11 from J, leaving 19 bases between them. The CDR3 DNA is TGTGCCAGCAGTTTCCCGGGCATCCCACCAGCTTACACCTTC. Translating gives CASSFPGIPPAYTF.

V usage is TRBV2 and J usage is TRBJ2-6; D is perhaps TRBD1 or TRBD2 (5 bases each). V lost 8 bases and J 4 bases, leaving 15 bases between the germline ends. CDR1 is SNHLY and CDR2 is FYNNEI in the germline V gene. The CDR3 totals 15 residues. The CDR3 protein is CASWGLGTGANVLTF. Here the CDR3 DNA reads TGTGCCAGCTGGGGCCTGGGGACCGGGGCCAACGTCCTGACTTTC.

The genes are TRBV6-5 and TRBJ1-4; weak D call: TRBD1 (6 bases). The V end lost 3 bases, the J end lost 4 bases, and 9 bases lay between the germline ends. The CDR3 has 14 residues. CDR1 and CDR2 from the germline V gene are MNHEY and SVGAGI. The DNA of the CDR3 is TGTGCCAGCAGTTATGGACAGCATAATGAAAAACTGTTTTTT. It codes for CASSYGQHNEKLFF.

This sequence joins TRBV10-3 and TRBJ1-1; the D gene is possibly TRBD1 (5 bases). The CDR3 loop spans 13 amino acids. Germline values: CDR1 ENHRY, CDR2 SYGVKD. V was clipped by 8 bases and J by 3 bases, with 13 bases between them. For the CDR3, the DNA is TGTGCCATCCTCAGTCGGGACTACACTGAAGCTTTCTTT. It is translated as CAILSRDYTEAFF.